Listed below are T cell receptor beta chains from one sample, sequenced in a study of glioma-infiltrating T cells. TCRdb reprocessed the multiplex PCR reads with MiXCR, giving one entry per CDR3 protein. The table shows approximately 190,000 distinct CDR3 sequences, with approximately 30% occurring only once. The sequencing sample was made of glioma tissue, nonneoplastic brain tissue, or PBMCs (not recorded which). All receptors come from a human donor with low-grade glioma or glioblastoma, undergoing nonglioma brain surgery, or in good health (not recorded which). CDR3s include the opening cysteine and the closing phenylalanine or tryptophan. Each record gives: J gene, D gene, V gene, clone size, CDR3 DNA, CDR3 protein. D genes are given only for firm matches. Rows may omit the clone size; those that give it use once, few, many or a size class.

j_gene: TRBJ2-7
d_gene: TRBD2
v_gene: TRBV19
abundance: -
CDR3nt: TGTGCCAGTGGACTGACTAGCGGGCCCTACGAGCAGTACTTC
CDR3aa: CASGLTSGPYEQYF

j_gene: TRBJ2-1
d_gene: TRBD2
v_gene: TRBV4-3
abundance: many
CDR3nt: TGCGCCAGCAGCCAAGATCGTCGCTTCTTAGCGGGAGGTTTTAATGAGCAGTTCTTC
CDR3aa: CASSQDRRFLAGGFNEQFF

j_gene: TRBJ1-4
d_gene: -
v_gene: TRBV5-6
abundance: -
CDR3nt: TGTGCCAGCAGCTTGGGTCGACGGGGGAAACTTAATGAAAAACTGTTTTTT
CDR3aa: CASSLGRRGKLNEKLFF

j_gene: TRBJ2-2
d_gene: -
v_gene: TRBV27
abundance: -
CDR3nt: TGTGCCAGCAGTTTAAGAGGGGATGCGAACGGGGAGCTGTTTTTT
CDR3aa: CASSLRGDANGELFF

j_gene: TRBJ1-1
d_gene: TRBD1
v_gene: TRBV12-3/TRBV12-4
abundance: few
CDR3nt: TGTGCCAGCAAGTGGACAGGGGGCACTGAAGCTTTCTTT
CDR3aa: CASKWTGGTEAFF

j_gene: TRBJ2-6
d_gene: -
v_gene: TRBV29-1
abundance: few
CDR3nt: TGCAGCGTTGAAGAGTGGGGGGCTAGTGGGGCCAACGTCCTGACTTTC
CDR3aa: CSVEEWGASGANVLTF

j_gene: TRBJ1-6
d_gene: -
v_gene: TRBV6-1
abundance: many
CDR3nt: TGTGCCAGCAGTTCCCCCCCGCAACCCCTCCACTTT
CDR3aa: CASSSPPQPLHF

j_gene: TRBJ2-1
d_gene: -
v_gene: TRBV6-1
abundance: many
CDR3nt: TGTGCCAGCAGCCAAGTGCGCGGGCCCCTTTCGAATGAGCAGTTCTTC
CDR3aa: CASSQVRGPLSNEQFF

j_gene: TRBJ1-6
d_gene: TRBD1
v_gene: TRBV6-1
abundance: many
CDR3nt: TGTGCCAGCAGCCAGGACAGGGTTTCACCCCTCCACTTT
CDR3aa: CASSQDRVSPLHF

j_gene: TRBJ2-1
d_gene: TRBD2
v_gene: TRBV20-1
abundance: many
CDR3nt: TGCAGTGCTGACGGACTAGCGGGAGGGAGAGGCAATGAGCAGTTCTTC
CDR3aa: CSADGLAGGRGNEQFF

j_gene: TRBJ1-2
d_gene: TRBD1
v_gene: TRBV18
abundance: -
CDR3nt: TGTGCCAGCTCACCAGGAAGGGGACAGGGAGTTAGCTACACCTTC
CDR3aa: CASSPGRGQGVSYTF

j_gene: TRBJ2-5
d_gene: TRBD2
v_gene: TRBV12-3/TRBV12-4
abundance: -
CDR3nt: TGTGCCAGCGCCCCGTTGGCGGGAGCCTTGGAGACCCAGTACTTC
CDR3aa: CASAPLAGALETQYF

j_gene: TRBJ1-1
d_gene: -
v_gene: TRBV18
abundance: many
CDR3nt: TGTGCCAGCTCACCACAGGAAGTGAACACTGAAGCTTTCTTT
CDR3aa: CASSPQEVNTEAFF

j_gene: TRBJ2-1
d_gene: TRBD1
v_gene: TRBV7-9
abundance: many
CDR3nt: TGTGCCGTGAGCATCAACAGGGGGGCGAATGAGCAGTTCTTC
CDR3aa: CAVSINRGANEQFF

j_gene: TRBJ1-1
d_gene: -
v_gene: TRBV7-9
abundance: many
CDR3nt: TGTGCCAGCACCCCTCCCGGGGTGGAAGCTTTCTTT
CDR3aa: CASTPPGVEAFF

j_gene: TRBJ2-7
d_gene: TRBD2
v_gene: TRBV6-1
abundance: many
CDR3nt: TGTGCCAGCAGTACCGGACTAGCGGGAGCTGGCGAGCAGTACTTC
CDR3aa: CASSTGLAGAGEQYF

j_gene: TRBJ1-6
d_gene: -
v_gene: TRBV5-4
abundance: many
CDR3nt: TGTGCCAGCAGCTTGGACAGCAATTCACCCCTCCACTTT
CDR3aa: CASSLDSNSPLHF

j_gene: TRBJ1-1
d_gene: -
v_gene: TRBV20-1
abundance: many
CDR3nt: TGCAGTGCTAGAGGTGGGGGGAACACTGAAGCTTTCTTT
CDR3aa: CSARGGGNTEAFF

j_gene: TRBJ2-5
d_gene: -
v_gene: TRBV24-1
abundance: many
CDR3nt: TGTGCCACCAGTCTGGGGGCTAGCGGCCAAGAGACCCAGTACTTC
CDR3aa: CATSLGASGQETQYF

j_gene: TRBJ2-3
d_gene: TRBD1
v_gene: TRBV3-1
abundance: once
CDR3nt: TGTGCCAGCAGCCAAGATCTGGGACAGGGAAAAGATACGCAGTATTTT
CDR3aa: CASSQDLGQGKDTQYF

j_gene: TRBJ2-7
d_gene: TRBD2
v_gene: TRBV4-2
abundance: few
CDR3nt: TGTGCCAGCAGCCAACAGCGGGGGAGCTCCTACGAGCAGTACTTC
CDR3aa: CASSQQRGSSYEQYF

j_gene: TRBJ1-6
d_gene: TRBD1
v_gene: TRBV20-1
abundance: many
CDR3nt: TGCAGTGCTCGACAGGGAGCTTCACCCCTCCACTTT
CDR3aa: CSARQGASPLHF

j_gene: TRBJ2-6
d_gene: TRBD1
v_gene: TRBV7-9
abundance: -
CDR3nt: TGTGCCAGCAGCTCACAACAGGGGGCTGGGGCCAACGTCCTGACTTTC
CDR3aa: CASSSQQGAGANVLTF

j_gene: TRBJ2-7
d_gene: TRBD2
v_gene: TRBV6-1
abundance: -
CDR3nt: TGTGCCAGCAGGGGCGGGACTAGCGGGACCCACGAGCAGTACTTC
CDR3aa: CASRGGTSGTHEQYF

j_gene: TRBJ2-7
d_gene: TRBD1
v_gene: TRBV3-1
abundance: many
CDR3nt: TGTGCCAGCAGCGGACCGGGACAGGGTGTCCACGAGCAGTACTTC
CDR3aa: CASSGPGQGVHEQYF

j_gene: TRBJ2-5
d_gene: -
v_gene: TRBV27
abundance: -
CDR3nt: TGTGCCAGCAGTTTAGGAGGGACAGAAGAGACCCAGTACTTC
CDR3aa: CASSLGGTEETQYF

j_gene: TRBJ2-7
d_gene: -
v_gene: TRBV3-1
abundance: few
CDR3nt: TGTGCCAGCCAAGGCCGGGAGCGGGAGCAGTACTTC
CDR3aa: CASQGREREQYF

j_gene: TRBJ2-1
d_gene: -
v_gene: TRBV6-2/TRBV6-3
abundance: few
CDR3nt: TGTGCCAGCAGTTACTCGGCGACTCGGGGTGAAGTCGACAATGAGCAGTTCTTC
CDR3aa: CASSYSATRGEVDNEQFF

j_gene: TRBJ2-1
d_gene: TRBD1
v_gene: TRBV2
abundance: many
CDR3nt: TGTGCCAGCTTACCGGGACAGGGGGCTAGTGAGCAGTTCTTC
CDR3aa: CASLPGQGASEQFF

j_gene: TRBJ2-5
d_gene: TRBD1
v_gene: TRBV14
abundance: many
CDR3nt: TGTGCCAGCAGCCAGACAGGGGGCTTTGAGACCCAGTACTTC
CDR3aa: CASSQTGGFETQYF

j_gene: TRBJ2-1
d_gene: -
v_gene: TRBV19
abundance: many
CDR3nt: TGTGCCAGTAGTATGGAGGGGCTGGGAGAGCAGTTCTTC
CDR3aa: CASSMEGLGEQFF

j_gene: TRBJ2-3
d_gene: -
v_gene: TRBV7-2
abundance: -
CDR3nt: TGTGCCGACGCAACTAGCAGCACAGATAAGAAGTATTTT
CDR3aa: CADATSSTDKKYF

j_gene: TRBJ2-7
d_gene: -
v_gene: TRBV7-9
abundance: many
CDR3nt: TGTGCCAGCAGTTCAAGCTCCTACGAGCAGTACTTC
CDR3aa: CASSSSSYEQYF

j_gene: TRBJ2-1
d_gene: -
v_gene: TRBV4-3
abundance: many
CDR3nt: TGCGCCAGCAGCCAAGCGGGAGTCGCCTACAATGAGCAGTTCTTC
CDR3aa: CASSQAGVAYNEQFF

j_gene: TRBJ1-2
d_gene: -
v_gene: TRBV5-1
abundance: many
CDR3nt: TGCGCCAGCAGCTTGGTGGTTGGGGGCGCGCCGAATGGCTACACCTTC
CDR3aa: CASSLVVGGAPNGYTF

j_gene: TRBJ2-5
d_gene: TRBD2
v_gene: TRBV5-4
abundance: many
CDR3nt: TGTGCCAGCAGCTTGATCCGTAGCGGGACGGGTGTAGAGACCCAGTACTTC
CDR3aa: CASSLIRSGTGVETQYF

j_gene: TRBJ1-1
d_gene: -
v_gene: TRBV7-2
abundance: many
CDR3nt: TGTGCCAGCAGCTTTCCCGGAGGGACTGAAGCTTTCTTT
CDR3aa: CASSFPGGTEAFF

j_gene: TRBJ2-2
d_gene: -
v_gene: TRBV5-1
abundance: once
CDR3nt: TGCGCCAGCAGCTTGTATCCGGTTAATGGCGGGCAGCTGTTTTTT
CDR3aa: CASSLYPVNGGQLFF

j_gene: TRBJ1-3
d_gene: TRBD1
v_gene: TRBV12-3/TRBV12-4
abundance: -
CDR3nt: TGTGCCAGCCGATGGACAGGGGAGGGCTCTGGAAACACCATATATTTT
CDR3aa: CASRWTGEGSGNTIYF

j_gene: TRBJ2-3
d_gene: TRBD2
v_gene: TRBV9
abundance: -
CDR3nt: TGTGCCAGCAGCGTAGAAGGCGGGAGGACTCTCAACCCGGCAGATACGCAGTATTTT
CDR3aa: CASSVEGGRTLNPADTQYF

j_gene: TRBJ2-1
d_gene: -
v_gene: TRBV20-1
abundance: many
CDR3nt: TGCAGTGCCCGGATCCGACCCAACAATGAGCAGTTCTTC
CDR3aa: CSARIRPNNEQFF

j_gene: TRBJ1-2
d_gene: -
v_gene: TRBV20-1
abundance: many
CDR3nt: TGCAGTGCTAGTAGGGACATCACAAATGGCTACACCTTC
CDR3aa: CSASRDITNGYTF

j_gene: TRBJ2-5
d_gene: TRBD2
v_gene: TRBV18
abundance: many
CDR3nt: TGTGCCAGCTCACCACTAGCGGGAGGAGAGACCCAGTACTTC
CDR3aa: CASSPLAGGETQYF

j_gene: TRBJ2-3
d_gene: TRBD2
v_gene: TRBV4-3
abundance: -
CDR3nt: TGCGCCAGCAGCCAAAGACTAGCGGAAATAACAGATACGCAGTATTTT
CDR3aa: CASSQRLAEITDTQYF

j_gene: TRBJ2-3
d_gene: -
v_gene: TRBV7-2
abundance: many
CDR3nt: TGTGCCAGCGGAACGAGGGCTAGCACAGATACGCAGTATTTT
CDR3aa: CASGTRASTDTQYF

j_gene: TRBJ1-5
d_gene: TRBD1
v_gene: TRBV30
abundance: -
CDR3nt: TGTGCCTGGAGCCTAGGGACAGGGAATCAGCCCCGGCATTTT
CDR3aa: CAWSLGTGNQPRHF

j_gene: TRBJ1-5
d_gene: TRBD1
v_gene: TRBV19
abundance: few
CDR3nt: TGTGCCAGTAGCCGAGACAGGGTATCAGGTCAGCCCCAGCATTTT
CDR3aa: CASSRDRVSGQPQHF

j_gene: TRBJ2-7
d_gene: TRBD1
v_gene: TRBV7-2
abundance: -
CDR3nt: TGTGGCAGCAGCTTAGATGGGACAGGGGCCGACGAGCAGTACTTC
CDR3aa: CGSSLDGTGADEQYF

j_gene: TRBJ1-2
d_gene: -
v_gene: TRBV9
abundance: -
CDR3nt: TGTGCCAGCAGCGTAGCTGGCGTGAGTCGCTACACCTTC
CDR3aa: CASSVAGVSRYTF

j_gene: TRBJ1-2
d_gene: -
v_gene: TRBV4-1
abundance: -
CDR3nt: TGCGCCAGCATCCAAGCGAGCGTAGCTAACTATGGCTACACCTTC
CDR3aa: CASIQASVANYGYTF

j_gene: TRBJ1-1
d_gene: -
v_gene: TRBV7-6
abundance: many
CDR3nt: TGTGCCAGCAGCGTAAGCGGTAGTACAGACACTGAAGCTTTCTTT
CDR3aa: CASSVSGSTDTEAFF

j_gene: TRBJ2-7
d_gene: -
v_gene: TRBV7-9
abundance: -
CDR3nt: TGTGCCAGCCAAGGTTCCTACGAGCAGTACTTC
CDR3aa: CASQGSYEQYF

j_gene: TRBJ1-1
d_gene: -
v_gene: TRBV11-3
abundance: many
CDR3nt: TGTGCCAGCGGGTTCGGAACGAACACTGAAGCTTTCTTT
CDR3aa: CASGFGTNTEAFF

j_gene: TRBJ1-1
d_gene: -
v_gene: TRBV7-2
abundance: many
CDR3nt: TGTGCCAGCAGCCCCCGGGCCCCCCAAGAAGCTTTCTTT
CDR3aa: CASSPRAPQEAFF

j_gene: TRBJ2-2
d_gene: TRBD1
v_gene: TRBV5-1
abundance: once
CDR3nt: TGCGCCAGCCAACCGGGACAGGACACCGGGGAGCTGTTTTTT
CDR3aa: CASQPGQDTGELFF

j_gene: TRBJ1-5
d_gene: -
v_gene: TRBV15
abundance: many
CDR3nt: TGTGCCACCAGCAGAGAACGAGGGGGGAATCAGCCCCAGCATTTT
CDR3aa: CATSRERGGNQPQHF

j_gene: TRBJ2-5
d_gene: TRBD2
v_gene: TRBV4-3
abundance: -
CDR3nt: TGCGCCAGCAGCCAAGAGGGGGCGGGAGGAGAGACCCAGTACTTC
CDR3aa: CASSQEGAGGETQYF

j_gene: TRBJ1-1
d_gene: -
v_gene: TRBV20-1
abundance: many
CDR3nt: TGCAGTGCTGACCGGGACCTGGGAACTGAAGCTTTCTTT
CDR3aa: CSADRDLGTEAFF

j_gene: TRBJ2-3
d_gene: -
v_gene: TRBV14
abundance: -
CDR3nt: TGTGCCAGCAGCCAAGTAGGACAGACAGATACGCAGTATTTT
CDR3aa: CASSQVGQTDTQYF